This TCR beta chain was documented in a study of T cell repertoires in cytomegalovirus infection. V was pared by 5 bases and J by 1 base, with 8 bases between. Germline V CDR1 and CDR2: SGHTA, FQGTGA. The CDR3 sequence is 13 residues long. TCRdb re-analysed the reads in MiXCR, keeping a single row per CDR3 protein. The sample holds about 460,000 distinct CDR3 sequences, approximately 11% seen once. This clonotype was seen a few times. The clonotype comes from a human donor in good health (CMV status not recorded). Some clones in this sample may be carry-over from other donors' samples. Sequencing was done on a sample of PBMCs. This chain connects TRBV7-3 to TRBJ2-5; TRBD2 might be the D (5 bases). DNA for the CDR3: TGTGCCAGCAGCCCCGGGATCCAAGAGACCCAGTACTTC. Its translation is CASSPGIQETQYF.